Below, 20 T cell receptor beta chains from the same sample are listed, as sequenced in a study of response to subunit inactivated influenza vaccine. Via MiXCR, TCRdb re-called the RT-PCR reads, giving one row per CDR3 protein. Of some 500,000 distinct CDR3 sequences detected, approximately 16% appear once; the ten largest clones hold about 3%. Sample: CD4+ T cells sorted from PBMCs, taken around 25 months after vaccination. These receptors were taken from a man aged 45 to 75 who received an inactivated influenza vaccine.

The sample holds a few counts of this clonotype. This chain uses TRBV5-1 with TRBJ2-3; 14 positions match TRBD2. Per germline, CDR1 SGHRS and CDR2 YFSETQ. V dropped 4 bases and J dropped 5; count of bases not matched to a gene: 6. The CDR3 runs 16 residues. CDR3 sequence reads: CASSPGLAGVRDTQYF. The CDR3 DNA follows: TGCGCCAGCAGCCCGGGACTAGCGGGAGTGAGAGATACGCAGTATTTT.

This sequence joins TRBV10-3 and TRBJ2-7, with a tentative D call TRBD2 (6 bases). This CDR3 has 16 amino acids. V was cut by 6 bases and J by 0 bases, with 18 bases left in between. The germline CDR1 and CDR2 sequences are ENHRY and SYGVKD. The DNA of the CDR3 is TGTGCCATCAGAGAGAGAGCGGGCTTGGGCTCCTACGAGCAGTACTTC. It codes for CAIRERAGLGSYEQYF.

The table lists this clonotype with a few counts. This chain joins TRBV7-2 and TRBJ2-5, with TRBD2 identical over 7 bases. The CDR3 covers 15 residues. V lost 4 bases, J lost 7 bases, and 12 bases stayed unmatched. Germline CDR1 SGHTA, CDR2 FQGNSA. CDR3 residues: CASSSLAGQTVTQYF. CDR3 coding DNA: TGTGCCAGCAGCTCCTTAGCGGGCCAAACAGTGACCCAGTACTTC. The complete variable domain, with remaining parts taken from reference TRBV7-2 and TRBJ2-5, reads GAGVSQSPSNKVTEKGKDVELRCDPISGHTALYWYRQSLGQGLEFLIYFQGNSAPDKSGLPSDRFSAERTGGSVSTLTIQRTQQEDSAVYLCASSSLAGQTVTQYFGPGTRLLVL.

This clonotype was recorded at least ten times. One junction end disagrees with the germline gene, perhaps due to a read error. The rearrangement links TRBV29-1 to TRBJ2-2; 9 bases match TRBD2. CDR1 is SQVTM and CDR2 is ANQGSEA in the germline V gene. The CDR3 sequence is 14 residues long. CDR3 sequence reads: CRVDPTSGAGELFF. DNA for the CDR3: TGCAGAGTTGATCCGACTAGCGGAGCCGGGGAGCTGTTTTTT.

The DNA of the CDR3 is TGTGCCAGCAGTGCAACAGGCGGCTCTGGAAACACCATATATTTT. It is translated as CASSATGGSGNTIYF. The rearrangement links TRBV6-1 to TRBJ1-3; possible D gene TRBD1, 5 bases. The V and J ends lost 4 bases and 0 bases respectively, with 10 bases between them. CDR3 length equals 15 residues. CDR1 and CDR2 (germline): MNHNS, SASEGT.

The sample holds many counts of this clonotype. The CDR3 protein is CASSFTGGYEQYF. The CDR3 DNA follows: TGTGCCAGCAGTTTCACAGGAGGCTACGAGCAGTACTTC. This chain uses TRBV27 with TRBJ2-7; TRBD1 or TRBD2 may be the D gene (5 bases each). The ends were cut back, 3 bases at V and 3 bases at J, with 9 bases in the middle. Per germline, CDR1 MNHEY and CDR2 SMNVEV (reference sequence). This CDR3 comprises 13 residues.

The chain employs TRBV6-1 and TRBJ2-1; 8 bases are a match to TRBD1. CDR1 is MNHNS, CDR2 SASEGT, per germline. This CDR3 contains 13 residues. V lost 8 bases to trimming and J lost 3 bases; unmatched junction nucleotides: 3. The CDR3 region is CASRDRSYNEQFF. The CDR3 DNA reads as TGTGCCAGCCGGGACAGGAGCTACAATGAGCAGTTCTTC.

Only a few counts were recorded for this clonotype. The chain employs TRBV20-1 and TRBJ2-1; tentative D call: TRBD2 (6 bases). Germline CDR1 is DFQATT and CDR2 is SNEGSKA (reference sequence). Trimming cost V 5 bases and J 8 bases, with 13 bases left between them. This CDR3 comprises 12 residues. For the CDR3, the DNA is TGCAGTGCTCGACTAGTTACGGATGAGCAGTTCTTC. Translated, it gives CSARLVTDEQFF.

The rearrangement links TRBV4-2 to TRBJ1-6; 8 nucleotides align to TRBD1. CDR1 and CDR2 from the germline V gene are LGHNA and YNFKEQ. J was trimmed by 0 bases and V by 2 bases; bases with no gene match: 9. The CDR3 sequence is 19 residues long. The CDR3 sequence: CASSQHRDRSRSYNSPLHF. DNA for the CDR3: TGTGCCAGCAGCCAACACCGGGACAGGTCTCGCTCCTATAATTCACCCCTCCACTTT.

The chain employs TRBV19 and TRBJ2-1; 14 nucleotides align to TRBD2. Trimming at V came to 6 bases and at J to 0 bases, leaving 10 bases not matched to a gene. Germline V CDR1 and CDR2: LNHDA, SQIVND (reference sequence). The CDR3 consists of 19 residues. CDR3 nucleotides: TGTGCCAGTAGGCCGGGACTAGCGGGAGTCCGTAGCTCCTACAATGAGCAGTTCTTC. Residues: CASRPGLAGVRSSYNEQFF.

The chain carries TRBV20-1 and TRBJ2-1; D remains unclear. The CDR3 is made up of 12 amino acids. Trimming took 5 bases from V and 6 from J, leaving 11 bases between them. Germline CDR1 reads DFQATT; CDR2 reads SNEGSKA (reference sequence). CDR3 bases: TGCAGTGCTGTGGGCCCCGCCAATGAGCAGTTCTTC. This encodes CSAVGPANEQFF.

This clonotype was detected only a few times. The chain has TRBV6-1 and TRBJ2-3, with 7 positions matching TRBD2. With V trimmed by 6 bases and J by 1 base, 4 bases remained unmatched. CDR1 is MNHNS and CDR2 is SASEGT in the germline V gene. The CDR3 covers 14 residues. The CDR3 sequence: CASRVSGGTDTQYF. For the CDR3, the DNA is TGTGCCAGCAGAGTGAGCGGGGGCACAGATACGCAGTATTTT.

J is TRBJ2-1 and V is TRBV9; 15 positions match TRBD2. The junction had 3 bases not matched to a gene; V was cut back by 3 bases and J by 8 bases. In germline, CDR1 is SGDLS, CDR2 YYNGEE. The length of the CDR3 is 15 residues. The CDR3 region has the DNA TGTGCCAGCAGCGGGACTAGCGGGGGGGCTTATGAGCAGTTCTTC. Translating it yields CASSGTSGGAYEQFF.

Only a few counts were recorded for this clonotype. J is TRBJ2-2 and V is TRBV6-5; 12 bases fit TRBD2. Unmatched junction bases numbered 11, after V lost 0 bases and J lost 9 bases. Germline V CDR1 and CDR2: MNHEY, SVGAGI. There are 18 residues in the CDR3. The DNA of the CDR3 is TGTGCCAGCAGTTACTCGACCCGGACTAGCGGGGCCTTAAGGGAGCTGTTTTTT. It codes for CASSYSTRTSGALRELFF.

This clonotype has ten or more counts. The rearrangement uses TRBV5-6 and TRBJ1-1; 8 bases agree with TRBD1. The germline V gene has CDR1 SGHDT and CDR2 YYEEEE. This CDR3 is built from 16 residues. V lost 0 bases and J lost 3; bases outside the gene matches: 7. The CDR3 region has the DNA TGTGCCAGCAGCTTGGGTTCGACAGGGGAGCACACTGAAGCTTTCTTT. This gives the protein CASSLGSTGEHTEAFF.

The CDR3 loop is CSAWDRNQPQHF. Here the CDR3 DNA reads TGCAGTGCTTGGGACAGAAATCAGCCCCAGCATTTT. The chain recombines TRBV20-1 with TRBJ1-5; 7 bases fit TRBD1. The CDR3 covers 12 residues. The trim removed 5 bases at V and 4 bases at J, leaving 2 bases unmatched. Germline V lookup: CDR1 DFQATT, CDR2 SNEGSKA (reference sequence).

The DNA for the CDR3 is TGCAGTGCCGAGACAGGGACCTACAATGAGCAGTTCTTC. It is translated as CSAETGTYNEQFF. The J gene is TRBJ2-1, the V gene TRBV20-1, with 7 positions matching TRBD1. The CDR3 extends over 13 amino acids. The J segment lost 2 bases and the V segment lost 6 bases, leaving 4 bases of the junction unmatched. CDR1 is DFQATT, CDR2 SNEGSKA, per germline (reference sequence).

This clonotype has only a few counts. The chain is built from TRBV7-9 and TRBJ2-7; D is perhaps TRBD2 (6 bases). Germline V gene lookup returns CDR1 SEHNR and CDR2 FQNEAQ (reference sequence). The CDR3 is made up of 17 amino acids. Trimming removed 3 bases from V and 0 bases from J, with 18 bases in between. In DNA form, the CDR3 reads TGTGCCAGCAGCTTGGACCGCAGGCTAGCGCACTCCTACGAGCAGTACTTC. Its protein product is CASSLDRRLAHSYEQYF.

The chain links TRBV7-8 to TRBJ1-4; unclear D gene. This CDR3 contains 16 residues. Germline values: CDR1 SGHVS, CDR2 FQNEAQ. Between the trimmed V and J ends, which lost 4 bases and 0 bases, there was a span of 12 bases. The CDR3 here is CASSYGSATTNEKLFF. The CDR3 DNA reads as TGTGCCAGCAGCTACGGGTCGGCTACAACTAATGAAAAACTGTTTTTT. Full variable domain (outside the CDR3, taken from reference TRBV7-8 and TRBJ1-4): GAGVSQSPRYKVAKRGQDVALRCDPISGHVSLFWYQQALGQGPEFLTYFQNEAQLDKSGLPSDRFFAERPEGSVSTLKIQRTQQEDSAVYLCASSYGSATTNEKLFFGSGTQLSVL.

The rearrangement links TRBV7-6 to TRBJ2-7; perhaps D is TRBD1 or TRBD2 (5 bases each). Germline V gene sequence: CDR1 SGHVS, CDR2 FNYEAQ. This CDR3 has 16 residues. V lost 4 bases and J lost 0, with 16 bases in between. In DNA, the CDR3 is TGTGCCAGCAGCTCACACCTCCGGGGCGGCTCCTACGAGCAGTACTTC. Protein product: CASSSHLRGGSYEQYF.